Presented here are 5 T cell receptor beta chains from one specimen sequenced in a study of CXCR3-negative and CXCR3-positive naive CD8 T cells (dated by TCRdb to 2018 to 2020). On the study overall, not on this receptor specifically: Compared with CXCR3-negative naive cells, CXCR3-positive naive cells had TRB CDR3s with higher hydrophobicity (lower Kidera factor 4), lower energy, and higher strength and volume indices.

This sample was sequenced with a NextSeq 550. The Human TCR Profiling Kit (MiLaboratory) was used to prepare UMI-labeled 5' RACE TRB cDNA libraries. TCRdb reprocessed the reads, so every CDR3 protein sequence counts as one entry and DNA is not shown. The table of this sample itemizes roughly 80,000 distinct CDR3 sequences. The ten largest clones capture 0.55% to 0.8% of the sample. Their antigen targets remain unknown. Sequencing used naive CXCR3+ CD8+ T cells from blood. According to the study, the label for this sample's cell subset or site signals: CD45RO-CCR7+CD27+CD95- naive CD8+ T cells expressing CXCR3 (TNR3+). Receptor source: a human donor in good health. Some clones in this sample may be carry-over from other donors' samples.

The rearrangement links TRBV6-6 to TRBJ2-6; TCRdb reports TRBD1, a call that lacks DNA to check it against. The CDR3 extends over 17 amino acids. The germline CDR1 and CDR2 sequences are MNHNY and SVGAGI (reference sequence). Here the CDR3 reads CASSYGDSFSGANVLTF.

V is TRBV28 and J is TRBJ2-3; as DNA is missing, the TRBD1 call by TCRdb cannot be tested. The CDR3 extends over 18 amino acids. Germline V gene sequence: CDR1 MDHEN, CDR2 SYDVKM. CDR3 in amino acids: CASSPLNPVIRGTDTQYF.

The rearrangement uses TRBV7-3 and TRBJ2-2; lacking DNA, the TRBD2 call made by TCRdb goes unchecked. The CDR3 length is 15 residues. The germline gives CDR1 SGHTA, CDR2 FQGTGA. CDR3 sequence reads: CASTSLAGNTGELFF. Looking up the rest from reference TRBV7-3 and TRBJ2-2 gives the full variable domain: GAGVSQTPSNKVTEKGKYVELRCDPISGHTALYWYRQSLGQGPEFLIYFQGTGAADDSGLPNDRFFAVRPEGSVSTLKIQRTERGDSAVYLCASTSLAGNTGELFFGEGSRLTVL.

This rearrangement joins TRBV28 to TRBJ2-2; TCRdb picks TRBD2, but there is no DNA to check that call. CDR1 and CDR2 from the germline V gene are MDHEN and SYDVKM. The CDR3 extends over 14 amino acids. Here the CDR3 reads CASSFGGSTGELFF.

This sequence joins TRBV6-2 or TRBV6-3 and TRBJ2-5; the D call of TRBD2 rests on TCRdb alone, since no DNA is present to check it. There are 15 residues in the CDR3. Germline CDR1 and CDR2: MNHEY and SVGEGT. The CDR3 here is CASSPIWDSRETQYF.